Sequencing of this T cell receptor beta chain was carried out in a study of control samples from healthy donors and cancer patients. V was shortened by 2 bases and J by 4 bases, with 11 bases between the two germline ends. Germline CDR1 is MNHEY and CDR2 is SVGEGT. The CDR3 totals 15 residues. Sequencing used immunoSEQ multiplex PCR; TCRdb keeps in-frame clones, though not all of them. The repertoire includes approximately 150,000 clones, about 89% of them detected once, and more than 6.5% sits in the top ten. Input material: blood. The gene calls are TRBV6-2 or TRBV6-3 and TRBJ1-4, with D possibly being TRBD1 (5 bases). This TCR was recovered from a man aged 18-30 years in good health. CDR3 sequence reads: CASSYTDSNNEKLFF. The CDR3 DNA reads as TGTGCCAGCAGTTACACCGACAGCAATAATGAAAAACTGTTTTTT.